The present T cell receptor (beta chain) was sequenced within a study of cytomegalovirus exposure and HLA in healthy donors. The wider study: Earlier sequencing of approximately 180 million T cells yielded fewer than 140 million unique TCR beta sequences. Study results and limitations: Earlier analysis found most TCR beta V segments productive about 87% or about 30% of the time.

On this clone: Antigen: not known.

Germline V lookup: CDR1 MNHEY, CDR2 SMNVEV (reference sequence). Trimming pared 1 base from V and 1 base from J, leaving 16 bases between. The CDR3 totals 17 residues. With 60 Vbeta and 13 Jbeta primers, the PCR was carried out. The assay was immunoSEQ multiplex PCR, and TCRdb's table has in-frame clones only and misses some. Of approximately 170,000 clones in the sample, 65% to 85% were seen once. The sample was PBMCs. The sequence was collected from a man aged 45-65 years in good health and CMV-seropositive. The chain joins TRBV27 to TRBJ1-1, with D tentatively TRBD1 (5 bases). CDR3 in DNA: TGTGCCAGCAGTTTATTTGGCAGGGCCTTACGGAACACTGAAGCTTTCTTT. It codes for CASSLFGRALRNTEAFF.